The rows below give T cell receptor beta chains drawn from one sample of a study of cytomegalovirus exposure and HLA in healthy donors. The data were produced by immunoSEQ multiplex PCR, yet TCRdb's version contains in-frame clones alone and is incomplete. This sample carries some 200,000 clones, approximately 80% of them seen once, and the ten largest clones take approximately 1.5%. The material sequenced was PBMCs. The receptors originated from a girl aged 10 to 17 in good health and CMV-seronegative. CDR3s include the opening cysteine and the closing phenylalanine or tryptophan. The D gene is left open where the match is weak. Part of the rows lack a size; the others show once, few, many or a class for expanded clones.

d_call j_call clone_size v_call cdr3_aa cdr3_nt
TRBD2 TRBJ2-2 - TRBV7-2 CASSFAGVAGGRSGELFF TGTGCCAGCAGCTTTGCCGGGGTAGCGGGGGGCCGATCCGGGGAGCTGTTTTTT
- TRBJ2-4 once TRBV10-3 CAISEGGLLAKNIQYF TGTGCCATCAGTGAGGGGGGGTTACTAGCCAAAAACATTCAGTACTTC
- TRBJ2-7 - TRBV28 CASSLVPGGSYEQYF TGTGCCAGCAGTTTAGTTCCCGGGGGATCCTACGAGCAGTACTTC
TRBD1 TRBJ2-2 - TRBV7-2 CASSLDRVGTGELFF TGTGCCAGCAGCTTGGACAGGGTTGGCACCGGGGAGCTGTTTTTT
- TRBJ1-2 once TRBV28 CASSPPDPTAYGYTF TGTGCCAGCAGTCCACCAGATCCGACAGCTTATGGCTACACCTTC
TRBD1 TRBJ2-6 - TRBV19 CASSIDLLGTEIYSGANVLTF TGTGCCAGTAGTATAGATCTATTAGGGACAGAAATATATTCTGGGGCCAACGTCCTGACTTTC
TRBD1 TRBJ1-1 - TRBV6-1 CALNQGGGTEAFF TGTGCCCTTAACCAGGGGGGAGGCACTGAAGCTTTCTTT
- TRBJ1-1 - TRBV10-3 CAIRVGGLNTEAFF TGTGCCATCAGAGTGGGGGGTTTGAACACTGAAGCTTTCTTT
TRBD2 TRBJ2-7 - TRBV6-1 CASSVGTSGSFYEQYF TGTGCCAGCAGTGTTGGGACTAGCGGGAGTTTCTACGAGCAGTACTTC
- TRBJ1-1 - TRBV28 CASTVNTEAFF TGTGCCAGCACAGTGAACACTGAAGCTTTCTTT
- TRBJ2-3 - TRBV4-3 CASSQVRGKGSPDTQYF TGCGCCAGCAGCCAAGTCCGGGGGAAAGGCTCCCCAGATACGCAGTATTTT
TRBD2 TRBJ2-3 - TRBV5-5 CASSLAGLVGDTQYF TGTGCCAGCAGCTTAGCGGGACTAGTTGGGGATACGCAGTATTTT
TRBD2 TRBJ2-5 - TRBV9 CASSADPSGGTQYF TGTGCCAGCAGCGCTGATCCTAGCGGTGGAACCCAGTACTTC
- TRBJ1-5 - TRBV6-1 CASSDYRAGQPQHF TGTGCCAGCAGTGATTACAGGGCCGGACAGCCCCAGCATTTT
- TRBJ1-2 - TRBV5-1 CASSLGGGSDGYTF TGCGCCAGCAGCTTGGGTGGGGGCTCGGATGGCTACACCTTC
- TRBJ1-1 few TRBV5-4 CASSLGGVNTEAFF TGTGCCAGCAGCTTGGGGGGGGTGAACACTGAAGCTTTCTTT
- TRBJ2-1 - TRBV19 CASSVRVSYNEQFF TGTGCCAGTAGTGTCAGGGTATCCTACAATGAGCAGTTCTTC
- TRBJ1-3 - TRBV7-2 CASSKIRAGHSGNTIYF TGTGCCAGCAGCAAGATAAGGGCAGGACACTCTGGAAACACCATATATTTT
- TRBJ2-5 - TRBV19 CASSRPGSQETQYF TGTGCCAGTAGTCGTCCGGGGTCCCAAGAGACCCAGTACTTC
- TRBJ2-2 - TRBV19 CASMLHSLTGELFF TGTGCCAGTATGCTTCACAGCCTCACCGGGGAGCTGTTTTTT
TRBD1 TRBJ1-2 - TRBV6-5 CASSYPRDRGIYGYTF TGTGCCAGCAGTTACCCCCGGGACAGGGGTATCTATGGCTACACCTTC
- TRBJ2-4 - TRBV2 CASSVYRASDIQYF TGTGCCAGCAGTGTTTACAGGGCCAGTGACATTCAGTACTTC
TRBD1 TRBJ1-3 - TRBV5-1 CASSLPQGDGNTIYF TGCGCCAGCAGCTTACCACAGGGGGATGGAAACACCATATATTTT
TRBD2 TRBJ2-7 - TRBV4-2 CASSPGLAGIYEQYF TGTGCCAGCAGCCCCGGGCTAGCGGGGATCTACGAGCAGTACTTC
- TRBJ1-2 - TRBV28 CASSLSSYGYTF TGTGCCAGCAGTTTGTCCAGCTATGGCTACACCTTC
- TRBJ2-1 - TRBV7-9 CASGPGAGTYSAHNEQFF TGTGCCAGCGGCCCGGGAGCAGGGACCTATTCGGCTCACAATGAGCAGTTCTTC
TRBD1 TRBJ2-5 - TRBV7-2 CASSPRGTGIQETQYF TGTGCCAGCAGCCCCCGAGGGACAGGGATTCAAGAGACCCAGTACTTC
- TRBJ2-6 - TRBV5-6 CASSVTVISGANVLTF TGTGCCAGCAGCGTAACAGTGATCTCTGGGGCCAACGTCCTGACTTTC
TRBD2 TRBJ2-1 - TRBV4-3 CASSRDSGRKFF TGCGCCAGCAGCCGGGATAGCGGGAGAAAGTTCTTC
- TRBJ2-7 - TRBV30 CAWRGWGHEQYF TGTGCCTGGAGGGGGTGGGGGCACGAGCAGTACTTC
TRBD2 TRBJ2-1 - TRBV5-1 CASSTLAGGTGSYNEQFF TGCGCCAGCAGCACACTAGCGGGAGGAACAGGCTCCTACAATGAGCAGTTCTTC
TRBD1 TRBJ2-2 - TRBV27 CASSPRDRAGELFF TGTGCCAGCAGTCCCCGGGACAGGGCCGGGGAGCTGTTTTTT
- TRBJ1-2 - TRBV5-4 CASSTGGGYTF TGTGCCAGCAGCACCGGGGGGGGCTACACCTTC
- TRBJ1-1 - TRBV7-2 CASSLSQGGTTEAFF TGTGCCAGCAGCCTATCGCAAGGGGGTACCACTGAAGCTTTCTTT
- TRBJ1-2 - TRBV15 CATSRDLEANYGYTF TGTGCCACCAGCAGAGATCTTGAGGCTAACTATGGCTACACCTTC
- TRBJ2-1 few TRBV6-5 CASRPGVLSYNEQFF TGTGCCAGCAGGCCCGGGGTTCTCTCCTACAATGAGCAGTTCTTC
TRBD1 TRBJ1-1 - TRBV5-1 CASSAGTGRTEAFF TGCGCCAGCAGCGCCGGGACAGGGAGGACTGAAGCTTTCTTT
TRBD2 TRBJ2-3 few TRBV18 CASSPGTSIGPDTQYF TGTGCCAGCTCACCAGGGACTAGCATCGGCCCAGATACGCAGTATTTT
- TRBJ2-3 - TRBV11-2 CASGAGNTDTQYF TGTGCCAGCGGGGCGGGAAACACAGATACGCAGTATTTT
- TRBJ2-5 - TRBV4-3 CASSLNREETQYF TGCGCCAGCAGCCTTAACCGCGAAGAGACCCAGTACTTC
TRBD2 TRBJ2-7 - TRBV11-3 CASSVSGASYEQYF TGTGCCAGCAGCGTTAGCGGGGCCTCCTACGAGCAGTACTTC
- TRBJ1-5 - TRBV27 CASSVGPNQPQHF TGTGCCAGCAGTGTGGGGCCCAATCAGCCCCAGCATTTT
TRBD2 TRBJ2-7 - TRBV2 CASRGTSGEKQYF TGTGCCAGCAGAGGTACTAGCGGAGAAAAGCAGTACTTC
- TRBJ2-4 - TRBV28 CASSLSVLAKNIQYF TGTGCCAGCAGTTTATCCGTGTTAGCCAAAAACATTCAGTACTTC
TRBD2 TRBJ2-5 - TRBV25-1 CASSDQSSGRKETQYF TGTGCCAGCAGTGATCAGTCTAGCGGGAGGAAGGAGACCCAGTACTTC